Listed below are T cell receptor beta chains from one sample, sequenced in a study of identical twins. From the 5' RACE reads, TCRdb called clonotypes with MiXCR, one entry per CDR3 protein. In the table there are nearly 900,000 distinct CDR3 sequences, roughly an eighth of which are singletons. In addition, the sample was reused for a study of yellow fever vaccine responses in identical twins.

The sequenced sample was PBMCs. The receptors derive from a woman aged 18-30 years in good health. CDR3s include the opening cysteine and the closing phenylalanine or tryptophan. A D gene is named only where the DNA matches it firmly. For some rows the clone size is stated as once, few or many, or as a class when expanded; others skip it.

CDR3aa: CSVERVGQGGADTQYF
CDR3nt: TGCAGCGTTGAACGAGTGGGACAGGGAGGCGCAGATACGCAGTATTTT
d_gene: TRBD1
v_gene: TRBV29-1
j_gene: TRBJ2-3
abundance: few

CDR3aa: CASSYSGTLVFF
CDR3nt: TGTGCCAGCAGCTACTCCGGGACCCTCGTTTTCTTT
d_gene: NA
v_gene: TRBV3-1
j_gene: TRBJ1-1
abundance: few

CDR3aa: CASSQVSAYEQYF
CDR3nt: TGTGCCAGCAGCCAGGTGAGCGCCTACGAGCAGTACTTC
d_gene: NA
v_gene: TRBV3-1
j_gene: TRBJ2-7
abundance: NA

CDR3aa: CASTRTGWGFDNEQFF
CDR3nt: TGTGCCAGCACTAGGACAGGGTGGGGGTTTGACAATGAGCAGTTCTTC
d_gene: TRBD1
v_gene: TRBV6-1
j_gene: TRBJ2-1
abundance: NA

CDR3aa: CATRDKRTSGGASNEQFF
CDR3nt: TGTGCCACCAGAGACAAACGGACTAGCGGGGGGGCCAGTAATGAGCAGTTCTTC
d_gene: TRBD2
v_gene: TRBV24-1
j_gene: TRBJ2-1
abundance: NA

CDR3aa: CASTANDGTGVSRYGYTF
CDR3nt: TGTGCCAGCACCGCCAATGATGGGACAGGGGTCTCTCGGTATGGCTACACCTTC
d_gene: TRBD1
v_gene: TRBV9
j_gene: TRBJ1-2
abundance: few

CDR3aa: CASSKLGYNEQFF
CDR3nt: TGTGCCAGCAGTAAACTAGGCTACAATGAGCAGTTCTTC
d_gene: NA
v_gene: TRBV28
j_gene: TRBJ2-1
abundance: NA

CDR3aa: CSANGAGPWNNEQFF
CDR3nt: TGCAGTGCGAACGGGGCAGGGCCATGGAACAATGAGCAGTTCTTC
d_gene: NA
v_gene: TRBV20-1
j_gene: TRBJ2-1
abundance: few

CDR3aa: CASSSGVGLEPQHF
CDR3nt: TGTGCCAGCAGCTCGGGGGTGGGTCTGGAGCCCCAGCATTTT
d_gene: NA
v_gene: TRBV5-8
j_gene: TRBJ1-5
abundance: NA

CDR3aa: CASSLGGQGPYGYTF
CDR3nt: TGTGCCAGCAGCTTAGGGGGACAGGGCCCCTATGGCTACACCTTC
d_gene: TRBD1
v_gene: TRBV7-2
j_gene: TRBJ1-2
abundance: few

CDR3aa: CSARDRTLYGYTF
CDR3nt: TGCAGTGCTAGAGATAGGACACTTTATGGCTACACCTTC
d_gene: NA
v_gene: TRBV20-1
j_gene: TRBJ1-2
abundance: NA

CDR3aa: CASSSPTRDRGATYEQYF
CDR3nt: TGTGCCAGCAGTTCACCTACCCGGGACAGGGGGGCCACCTACGAGCAGTACTTC
d_gene: TRBD1
v_gene: TRBV12-3/TRBV12-4
j_gene: TRBJ2-7
abundance: NA

CDR3aa: CASSSVRDTYNEQFF
CDR3nt: TGTGCCAGCAGTTCCGTGAGGGACACATACAATGAGCAGTTCTTC
d_gene: NA
v_gene: TRBV11-2
j_gene: TRBJ2-1
abundance: few

CDR3aa: CASSKTGTVEYEQYF
CDR3nt: TGTGCCAGCAGCAAAACCGGGACAGTAGAATACGAGCAGTACTTC
d_gene: TRBD1
v_gene: TRBV7-3
j_gene: TRBJ2-7
abundance: NA

CDR3aa: CASSLGLRGVSPLHF
CDR3nt: TGTGCCAGCAGCTTGGGTCTCCGGGGGGTCTCACCCCTCCACTTT
d_gene: NA
v_gene: TRBV5-4
j_gene: TRBJ1-6
abundance: NA

CDR3aa: CASSVIDRNNQPQHF
CDR3nt: TGCGCCAGCAGCGTGATTGACAGAAACAATCAGCCCCAGCATTTT
d_gene: NA
v_gene: TRBV4-1
j_gene: TRBJ1-5
abundance: many

CDR3aa: CASSRSFSNQPQHF
CDR3nt: TGTGCCAGCAGTCGGTCCTTTAGCAATCAGCCCCAGCATTTT
d_gene: NA
v_gene: TRBV12-3/TRBV12-4
j_gene: TRBJ1-5
abundance: few

CDR3aa: CASSQYRAQRIQETQYF
CDR3nt: TGTGCCAGCAGCCAATACAGGGCCCAACGAATACAAGAGACCCAGTACTTC
d_gene: NA
v_gene: TRBV7-8
j_gene: TRBJ2-5
abundance: NA

CDR3aa: CASSPPGGNTIYF
CDR3nt: TGTGCCAGCAGCCCCCCGGGTGGAAACACCATATATTTT
d_gene: NA
v_gene: TRBV5-6
j_gene: TRBJ1-3
abundance: NA

CDR3aa: CASSLVNLHNEQFF
CDR3nt: TGTGCCAGCAGCTTAGTAAACCTACACAATGAGCAGTTCTTC
d_gene: NA
v_gene: TRBV13
j_gene: TRBJ2-1
abundance: NA

CDR3aa: CASSPDYNTGELFF
CDR3nt: TGCGCCAGCAGCCCGGACTATAACACCGGGGAGCTGTTTTTT
d_gene: NA
v_gene: TRBV5-1
j_gene: TRBJ2-2
abundance: few

CDR3aa: CASSPGEVINTQYF
CDR3nt: TGCGCCAGCAGCCCCGGGGAGGTGATTAATACGCAGTATTTT
d_gene: NA
v_gene: TRBV5-1
j_gene: TRBJ2-3
abundance: NA